The sequence of this T cell receptor (beta chain) was determined in a study of T cells in Graves' hyperthyroidism and ophthalmopathy. Whole-study results and caveats: Ophthalmopathy and stable hyperthyroidism were separated by a 13 V-J model. Within blood appeared most thyroid clonotypes that had expanded above 0.001.

In its sample, this clonotype was seen many times. What it recognizes is unknown. The CDR3 contains 14 residues. With 1 base clipped from V and 3 bases from J, the junction kept 1 base outside the gene matches. The V gene's germline CDR1 is SGHTA and CDR2 FQGNSA. Fresh peripheral blood, around 11 ml of it, supplied the PBMCs. Researchers amplified the TCR beta CDR3 regions from RNA transcripts. With the HTBI primer set, the TCR CDR3 went through a first round of RT-PCR. MiXCR was run by TCRdb on the multiplex PCR reads, yielding one entry per CDR3 protein. The sample lists approximately 410,000 distinct CDR3 sequences; about 15% were seen once.

V usage is TRBV7-2 and J usage is TRBJ2-5; TRBD2 aligns across 8 bases. The specimen was blood. The receptor was derived from a young man with Graves' ophthalmopathy. CDR3 region: CASSLVAGKETQYF. CDR3 bases: TGTGCCAGCAGCTTAGTAGCGGGAAAAGAGACCCAGTACTTC.